Below are 7 T cell receptor beta chains sequenced from a single sample in a study of T cell clones after liver transplantation. The protocol was immunoSEQ multiplex PCR, while the TCRdb copy is restricted to in-frame clones and leaves out a portion. The table includes tens of thousands of clones, less than 90% detected once. The sequencing here drew on CD4+ T cells from blood, taken at the 22-month timepoint. These receptors all come from a human patient who received a liver transplant. Among the T cells, some may be from the graft donor.

The V gene is TRBV7-9, the J gene TRBJ2-5, with D uncertain. V gave up 7 bases and J gave up 7 bases, with 13 bases separating them. Germline CDR1 and CDR2: SEHNR and FQNEAQ (reference sequence). The CDR3 covers 12 residues. CDR3 residues: CASIPLEPTQYF. The CDR3 region has the DNA TGTGCCAGCATACCCCTTGAACCGACCCAGTACTTC. The whole variable domain, filled in from reference TRBV7-9 and TRBJ2-5, reads DTGVSQNPRHKITKRGQNVTFRCDPISEHNRLYWYRQTLGQGPEFLTYFQNEAQLEKSRLLSDRFSAERPKGSFSTLEIQRTEQGDSAMYLCASIPLEPTQYFGPGTRLLVL.

This clone has a single count. The chain employs TRBV9 and TRBJ2-3, with 7 bases fitting TRBD2. The length of the CDR3 is 15 residues. Losses at the gene ends were 0 bases for V and 6 bases for J; bases not matched to a gene: 7. Germline V gene sequence: CDR1 SGDLS, CDR2 YYNGEE. This chain's CDR3 is CASSVGGRATDTQYF. CDR3 DNA sequence: TGTGCCAGCAGCGTAGGAGGGAGGGCAACCGATACGCAGTATTTT.

The chain joins TRBV11-2 to TRBJ2-5; possible D gene TRBD2, 5 bases. V gave up 8 bases and J gave up 4 bases, with 5 bases separating them. This CDR3 is built from 10 residues. Germline V gives CDR1 SGHAT, CDR2 FQNNGV. Here the CDR3 reads CASGRETQYF. CDR3 coding DNA: TGTGCCAGCGGGAGAGAGACCCAGTACTTC.

The CDR3 spells CASRPFRDSNQPQHF. CDR3 sequence (DNA): TGTGCCAGCCGCCCGTTCCGGGACAGCAATCAGCCCCAGCATTTT. The genes are TRBV6-5 and TRBJ1-5; TRBD1 might be the D (5 bases). The germline gives CDR1 MNHEY, CDR2 SVGAGI. V shed 8 bases and J shed 1 base, with 15 bases lying between them. CDR3 size: 15 residues.

The J gene is TRBJ2-3, the V gene TRBV19; a weak D match, TRBD2 (5 bases). Germline V gives CDR1 LNHDA, CDR2 SQIVND (reference sequence). The V and J ends lost 3 bases and 3 bases respectively, with 13 bases between them. The CDR3 is 15 amino acids. The CDR3 sequence is CASSMTRDFTDTQYF. The CDR3 DNA sequence: TGTGCCAGTAGTATGACCCGGGATTTTACAGATACGCAGTATTTT.

This clone turned up a few times. V usage is TRBV29-1 and J usage is TRBJ1-3; no definite D call. Germline CDR1 SQVTM, CDR2 ANQGSEA. V dropped 7 bases and J dropped 0 bases, with 22 bases sitting between them. This CDR3 region has 17 residues. In DNA, the CDR3 is TGCAGCGCATCTCTGCCCCTACAGTCAAACTCTGGAAACACCATATATTTT. Its translation: CSASLPLQSNSGNTIYF.

This clone was seen only once. The CDR3 spells CASSDTGGTDTQYF. CDR3 bases: TGTGCCAGCAGTGATACAGGGGGCACAGATACGCAGTATTTT. The chain has TRBV25-1 and TRBJ2-3; 7 positions match TRBD1. The CDR3 spans 14 residues. V dropped 3 bases and J dropped 1; count of bases not matched to a gene: 1. The germline V gene has CDR1 MGHDK and CDR2 SYGVNS. The complete variable domain, with remaining parts taken from reference TRBV25-1 and TRBJ2-3, reads EADIYQTPRYLVIGTGKKITLECSQTMGHDKMYWYQQDPGMELHLIHYSYGVNSTEKGDLSSESTVSRIRTEHFPLTLESARPSHTSQYLCASSDTGGTDTQYFGPGTRLTVL.